The T cell receptor beta chain described here comes from a study of shared clonotypes between healthy human individuals (TCRdb year 2020). With respect to the entire study: The cohort included a few men and a couple of women between 18 and 49 years of age. Per donor, three plates each were used for CD4 naive and CD4 memory, two for CD8 naive, and one for CD8 memory. Blood TCR repertoires of about five healthy adults were deeply sequenced to estimate repertoire size and the extent of clonotype sharing between individuals. To increase sequencing depth and limit assay-specific biases, TCR repertoire library preparation and sequencing were carried out by different laboratories using diverse techniques. Per donor, leukapheresis produced somewhere between about 0.94 and 9 billion PBMCs.

The paper's findings and limits, for the study overall: Only blood was sampled, and tissue TCR repertoires likely differ from those in blood. When several donors were compared, the shared fraction of clonotypes was around 5.1% for naive CD4, roughly 3.4% for naive CD8, roughly 2.3% for memory CD4, and 0.35% to 0.4% for memory CD8. Compared with non-shared clonotypes, clonotypes shared by all four sorted-subset donors had higher generation probabilities. Larger estimated clonotype richness was generally found for naive subsets than for memory subsets. Based on pairwise subsampling, the degree of clonotype sharing among donors was expected to be affected by sequencing depth. Because the study included only a small number of donors, the genetic and exposure-history diversity represented was limited. Even with the large sequencing depth, rarefaction of the sorted-subset datasets indicated that sequencing was incomplete.

V lost 4 bases and J lost 0 bases, and the count of bases not matched to a germline gene is 1. CDR1 and CDR2 are read off the germline V gene as ENHRY and SYGVKD. The CDR3 runs 16 amino acids, cysteine and phenylalanine included. Of the read, only the CDR3 DNA is kept; its 48 bases are in frame from base 1. The donors were healthy, HIV-negative adults with no recently reported acute infections or vaccinations. Only Caucasian adults living in Nashville, Tennessee, USA were represented among the donors. CD4+ T cells were enriched through magnetic negative selection, after which naive cells were positively selected on CD45RA and the remaining negative fraction served as the memory subset. After blood collection by leukapheresis, PBMCs were isolated using Ficoll-Histopaque density gradient centrifugation and then cryopreserved in the vapor phase of liquid nitrogen. Purity and quantity of every magnetically sorted T cell population were checked by analytical flow cytometry. Genomic DNA was isolated from every sorted fraction and measured by UV absorbance on a Nanodrop 2000c.

Using the deep immunoSEQ assay, TCR CDR3 regions were amplified from genomic DNA by multiplex PCR. Extracted genomic DNA from each cell subset was distributed evenly across all wells of several immunoSEQ 96-well plates, and each plate was treated as a replicate. For sorted subsets, roughly 200 ng of genomic DNA, equivalent to 30,000 or so T cell genomes, went into each replicate PCR. Purified libraries were quantified with a Qubit 3.0 fluorometer, sized on a Bioanalyzer 2100, and re-quantified with the KAPA Library Quantification kit. Each immunoSEQ 96-well plate was sequenced on its own single-read 150-cycle Illumina NextSeq 550 flow cell. From the authors' description of their analysis: The immunoSEQ output contained only junctional sequences without quality scores, so filtering could not match that applied to full-length reads. Sequences were annotated with PyIR, a Python wrapper for IgBLAST v1.9, using IMGT germline references to assign V/J genes and CDR3. Reads with weak V/J assignments (E-value above 1e-6), missing CDR3, stop codons, out-of-frame junctions, or ambiguous translated residues were removed. V3J clonotypes were defined as sequences sharing an identical inferred V gene, J gene, and CDR3 amino acid sequence. Percentage overlap between repertoires was calculated by dividing the number of shared unique clonotypes by the size of the smaller repertoire. RTK rarefaction, the Chao1 estimator, and Recon v2.1 estimates of unobserved clonotypes were used to assess repertoire richness. OLGA was used to compute generation probabilities for all TCRbeta clonotypes that the gDNA method yielded from a few donors. TCRdb mirrors the immuneACCESS table, restricted to in-frame sequences. Some clones are absent from its copies; in checked studies, under half trace to an unresolved V gene, and the reason for the others is unknown. That table gives V, J and clone size, and the DNA gave D and trimming. For this sample the table gives nearly 750,000 clones, of which just under 75% were detected only once. The ten largest clonotypes hold under 2% of the sample.

About this clone: No cognate antigen has been identified for it. No much larger clonotype is one base removed from it; base qualities were not supplied.

This receptor was identified in a woman in her 30s in good health. The sequenced material came from memory CD4+ T cells sorted from blood. Read against the paper, the sample's cell subset or site label means: CD45RA-negative fraction. The sequence links TRBV10-3 to TRBJ2-7, with 15 bases in between that match TRBD2. CDR3 loop: CAISVGLAGGSYEQYF. Read as DNA, the sequence is TGTGCCATCAGTGTGGGACTAGCGGGAGGCTCCTACGAGCAGTACTTC.